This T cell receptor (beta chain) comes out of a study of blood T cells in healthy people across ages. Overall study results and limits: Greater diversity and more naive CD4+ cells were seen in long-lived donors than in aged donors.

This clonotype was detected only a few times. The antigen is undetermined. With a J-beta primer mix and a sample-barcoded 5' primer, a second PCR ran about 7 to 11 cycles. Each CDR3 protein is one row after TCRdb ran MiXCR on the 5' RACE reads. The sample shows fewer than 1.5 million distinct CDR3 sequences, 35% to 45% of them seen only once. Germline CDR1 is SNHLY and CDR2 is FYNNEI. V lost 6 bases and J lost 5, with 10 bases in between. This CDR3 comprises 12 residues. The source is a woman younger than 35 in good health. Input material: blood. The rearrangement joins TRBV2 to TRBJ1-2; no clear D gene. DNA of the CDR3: TGTGCCAGCAGCGCCCCGAAGTATGGCTACACCTTC. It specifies CASSAPKYGYTF.